The clone carrying this T cell receptor beta chain has a handful of counts. Its antigen is currently unknown. The sample originates from a study of cytomegalovirus exposure and HLA in healthy donors. This CDR3 has 15 residues. V was pared by 6 bases and J by 3 bases, with 18 bases between. From germline, CDR1 is LGHNA and CDR2 YSLEER. PCR primers comprised 60 Vbeta and 13 Jbeta primers. The assay was immunoSEQ multiplex PCR, and TCRdb's table has in-frame clones only and misses some. The sample has some 91,000 clones; 65% to 80% are singletons. Study findings and constraints: It emerged from a later analysis that several of the most significant clusters appeared to be linked to common viral pathogens. Several V segments, TRBV6-2 and TRBV6-3 among them, could not be told apart and were dropped.

The sample taken for sequencing was PBMCs. The TCR originated in a man in his forties in good health and CMV-seropositive. The J gene is TRBJ2-7, the V gene TRBV4-3; D might be TRBD1 (6 bases). This chain's CDR3 is CASRLDSTGFYEQYF. CDR3 nucleotide sequence: TGCGCCAGCAGACTCGACTCAACAGGGTTCTACGAGCAGTACTTC.